The entry below gives a single T cell receptor beta chain sequence along with its context. Per the study methods: How many nucleated cells were present was estimated from reference gene primer amplification. Here immunoSEQ multiplex PCR was the method, and the copy in TCRdb shows in-frame clones only, minus some. That table gives V, J and clone size, and the DNA gave D and trimming. The table shows about 380,000 clones, with around 90% occurring only once. These data belong to a study of blood T cell repertoires in COVID-19. Study in general: Some COVID-19 samples were acute and others convalescent; all came from the United States, Italy and Spain.

The germline V gene has CDR1 SGHDN and CDR2 FVKESK. This CDR3 spans 12 amino acids. V was trimmed by 4 bases and J by 9 bases, leaving 10 bases between them. Donors in Cohort 3 who had recovered were those with two negative PCRs, healthcare professional clearance, or resolution of their symptoms. This sequence originates from a woman aged 18-29 years who had recovered from COVID-19. This rearrangement joins TRBV14 to TRBJ2-1; TRBD2 might be the D (6 bases). Sequenced material: PBMCs or T cells enriched from blood (not recorded which). The CDR3 spells CASSLTRAEQFF. The CDR3 DNA reads as TGTGCCAGCAGCCTGACTAGAGCTGAGCAGTTCTTC.